The following is a TCR beta chain sequence with its context. The entry originates in a study of CD8 T cells in Susac syndrome. Random hexamers served to reverse transcribe roughly 0.5 to 1 ug RNA. immunoSEQ multiplex PCR amplified TCR beta CDR3 across 54 Vbeta, 13 Jbeta. One entry per CDR3 protein results from TCRdb running MiXCR on the immunoSEQ multiplex PCR reads. This table holds under 550,000 distinct CDR3 sequences, roughly 85% found once. The V gene end was trimmed by 3 bases and the J gene end by 6 bases; junction bases not matched to a gene: 10. Per germline, CDR1 SGHKS and CDR2 YYEKEE (reference sequence). This CDR3 is built from 17 residues.

The specimen was CD8+ T cells from PBMCs. The gene calls are TRBV5-5 and TRBJ1-5, with 12 positions matching TRBD1. The receptor's source is a human donor with multiple sclerosis. The CDR3, as DNA: TGTGCCAGCAGCTCCGGGACAGGGGGCGAATCAGTTCAGCCCCAGCATTTT. Its protein is CASSSGTGGESVQPQHF.